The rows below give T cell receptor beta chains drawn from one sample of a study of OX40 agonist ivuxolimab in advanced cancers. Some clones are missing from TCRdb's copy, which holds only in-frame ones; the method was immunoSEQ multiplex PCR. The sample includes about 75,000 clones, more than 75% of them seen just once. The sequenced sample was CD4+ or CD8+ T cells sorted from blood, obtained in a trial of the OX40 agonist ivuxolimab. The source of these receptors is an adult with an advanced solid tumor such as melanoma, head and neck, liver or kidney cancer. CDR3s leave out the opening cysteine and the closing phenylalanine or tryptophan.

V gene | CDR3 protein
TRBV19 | ASKVTGAMNTEAF
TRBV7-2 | ASSANRDFYNEQF
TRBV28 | ASSLLSGYGYT
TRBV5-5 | ASSFWGTGNTIY
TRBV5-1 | ASSRPGRTSEQF
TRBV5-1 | ASSLYGTGYEQY
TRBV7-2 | ASSPYTGELF
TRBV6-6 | ASSYTSNQPQH
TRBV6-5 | ASSPGGWYEQY
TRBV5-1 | ASSGTSGYGELF
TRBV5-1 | ASSLARGAQETQY
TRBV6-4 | ASSGVGISGNTIY
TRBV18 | ASSPLTGNDQPQH
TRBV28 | ASSPGLAGGRSYNEQF
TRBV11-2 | ASSLTGTTYTGELF
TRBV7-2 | ASSPSGTNNQPQH
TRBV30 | AWNMVGMNTEAF
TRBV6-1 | ASTGGSYNEQF
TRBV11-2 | ASSPRQKETQY
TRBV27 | ASKTRGDETQY
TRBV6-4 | ASPTGVSNQPQH
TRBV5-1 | ASSTTGSQETQY
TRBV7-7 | ASSLLPNNEQF
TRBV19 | ASSAQGVLNQPQH
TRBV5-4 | ASTGTSGGASEQF
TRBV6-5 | ATGQGEGEQY
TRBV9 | ASSPRGTSGGTSTDTQY
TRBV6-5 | ASRTIDTQY
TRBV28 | ASSFRSRFGQPQH
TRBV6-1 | ASSRQGDNQPQH
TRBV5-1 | ASSFFSGQETQY
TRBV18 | ASSPPISPLSEQY
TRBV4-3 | ASSQDGEVSEETQY
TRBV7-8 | ASSLVMVGTPFSPLH
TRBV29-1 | SVGESSGNTIY
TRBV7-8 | ASSRPTTDTQY
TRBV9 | ASSGDWANTEAF